A single sample is the source of the 28 T cell receptor beta chains below, sequenced in a study of beta chain features in type 1 diabetes. The entirety of the isolated RNA underwent reverse transcription, so expressed TCRB transcripts were sequenced. The table came from immunoSEQ multiplex PCR; TCRdb's copy has only in-frame clones and leaves some out. The profile shows more than 150,000 clones, around 10% of them singletons. The source material was central memory CD4+ T cells from blood. The receptors were gathered from a man younger than 35 in good health.

The chain links TRBV7-3 to TRBJ2-3; 7 bases align to TRBD2. J gave up 4 bases and V 5 bases, and 12 bases lay outside the gene matches. CDR1 and CDR2 (germline): SGHTA, FQGTGA. The CDR3 runs to 16 residues. The CDR3 spells CASSRGSNPRADTQYF. CDR3 sequence (DNA): TGTGCCAGCAGCCGCGGGAGTAATCCGAGGGCAGATACGCAGTATTTT.

Concerning this clone itself: The same CDR3 arises from other DNA sequences in this sample as well. This chain joins TRBV4-3 and TRBJ1-2; 9 positions agree with TRBD1. After removal of 0 bases from V and 6 bases from J, the junction contained 5 bases not matched to a gene. The CDR3 sequence is 15 residues long. The germline V gene encodes CDR1 LGHNA and CDR2 YSLEER. This CDR3 reads CASSQEGQGPHGYTF. Written as DNA, the CDR3 is TGCGCCAGCAGCCAAGAGGGACAGGGACCCCATGGCTACACCTTC.

The chain links TRBV6-1 to TRBJ2-7; D is undetermined. The CDR3 totals 13 residues. Germline CDR1 reads MNHNS; CDR2 reads SASEGT. Trimming left V 8 bases short and J 2 bases short, with 13 bases between. The CDR3 sequence: CASGQHLAYEQYF. The DNA of the CDR3 is TGTGCCAGCGGGCAGCACCTAGCCTACGAGCAGTACTTC.

The gene calls are TRBV7-2 and TRBJ2-7, with TRBD2 matching 12 bases. The CDR3 extends over 16 amino acids. The V gene end was trimmed by 4 bases and the J gene end by 5 bases; junction bases not matched to a gene: 9. Germline lookup yields CDR1 SGHTA and CDR2 FQGNSA. CDR3 loop: CASSSGRLAGVNEQYF. CDR3 in DNA: TGTGCCAGCAGCTCGGGCCGACTAGCGGGAGTCAACGAGCAGTACTTC.

This clone was picked up a small number of times. The chain links TRBV15 to TRBJ2-7; D remains unclear. Germline V CDR1 and CDR2: LNHNV, YYDKDF (reference sequence). The CDR3 consists of 15 residues. Trimming took off 2 bases at V and 4 bases at J, with 15 bases between the two ends. The chain's CDR3 is CATSRPPPSHYEQYF. The CDR3 DNA is TGTGCCACCAGCAGACCGCCCCCCTCCCATTACGAGCAGTACTTC.

The chain employs TRBV11-1 and TRBJ2-7; the D gene is possibly TRBD1 (5 bases). Trimming pared 5 bases from V and 3 bases from J, leaving 14 bases between. The V gene's germline CDR1 is SGHAT and CDR2 FQDESV (reference sequence). The length of the CDR3 is 14 residues. The CDR3 DNA sequence: TGTGCCAGCAGCCCCGAGGCAGGGCGCTACGAGCAGTACTTC. It encodes CASSPEAGRYEQYF.

This clone turned up a few times. V and J are TRBV7-3 and TRBJ1-1; D is uncertain. The germline V gene encodes CDR1 SGHTA and CDR2 FQGTGA. CDR3 length equals 14 residues. Deletions cut 5 bases from V and 1 base from J, with 11 bases between. CDR3 bases: TGTGCCAGCAGCATACAAGGAACGAACACTGAAGCTTTCTTT. Translated: CASSIQGTNTEAFF.

This clone appeared a few times. The chain carries TRBV5-6 and TRBJ2-1; 8 nucleotides line up with TRBD2. Germline CDR1 is SGHDT and CDR2 is YYEEEE. The CDR3 runs to 16 residues. V trimming: 2 bases; J trimming: 3 bases; junction bases outside the gene matches: 7. CDR3 sequence: CASSFVSGLGYNEQFF. The CDR3, as DNA: TGTGCCAGCAGCTTTGTATCGGGACTAGGCTACAATGAGCAGTTCTTC.

This clone turned up a few times. One end of the junction does not line up with germline, which may come from a read error. The chain links TRBV30 to TRBJ1-2; no reliable D call. CDR3 length: 11 amino acids. Germline assignment: CDR1 GTSNPN and CDR2 SVGIG (reference sequence). CDR3: CARSRRSGYTF. Written as DNA, the CDR3 is TGTGCCCGGAGTAGACGGTCGGGCTACACCTTC.

This clone showed up just a few times. The V and J genes are TRBV7-9 and TRBJ1-4; D is perhaps TRBD1 (5 bases). V lost 3 bases, J lost 3 bases, and 8 bases lay in between. The length of the CDR3 is 14 residues. Germline V gene data show CDR1 as SEHNR and CDR2 as FQNEAQ (reference sequence). In DNA, the CDR3 is TGTGCCAGCAGCTTTGGGGGATCTAATGAAAAACTGTTTTTT. This codes for CASSFGGSNEKLFF.

The chain combines TRBV5-1 with TRBJ2-7; D may be TRBD2 (6 bases). This CDR3 region has 14 residues. Trimming cost V 4 bases and J 6 bases, with 17 bases left between them. Germline V gene lookup returns CDR1 SGHRS and CDR2 YFSETQ. CDR3 residues: CASSEQGTAVEQYF. CDR3 nucleotides: TGCGCCAGCAGCGAACAAGGGACTGCCGTCGAGCAGTACTTC.

This clone was seen a few times. This chain's CDR3 is CASSRNLGVGTEAFF. The DNA for the CDR3 is TGTGCCAGCAGCCGAAATTTAGGAGTGGGCACTGAAGCTTTCTTT. This chain connects TRBV9 to TRBJ1-1; no reliable D call. The germline CDR1 and CDR2 sequences are SGDLS and YYNGEE. V gave up 4 bases and J gave up 4 bases, with 17 bases separating them. This CDR3 has 15 residues.

This clone came up a few times. The chain couples TRBV7-2 to TRBJ1-2, with D tentatively TRBD1 (5 bases). The germline V gene encodes CDR1 SGHTA and CDR2 FQGNSA. The V end was cut by 6 bases, the J end by 6 bases, with 14 bases between. The CDR3 length is 13 residues. The CDR3 nucleotides are TGTGCCAGCAGGATACAGGTATCGGATGGCTACACCTTC. Translation: CASRIQVSDGYTF.

This clone was counted a few times. V usage is TRBV7-9 and J usage is TRBJ1-2; perhaps TRBD1 as D (6 bases). This CDR3 has 13 amino acids. V was trimmed by 7 bases and J by 8 bases, leaving 17 bases between them. In germline, CDR1 is SEHNR, CDR2 FQNEAQ (reference sequence). CDR3 bases: TGTGCCAGCAACCCCCCGGGGGCGCACGGCTACACCTTC. Its protein product is CASNPPGAHGYTF.

This clone was recorded a few times. As DNA, the CDR3 is TGTGCCAGTAGTATGGGACAGGCCTCGGGTGGCTACACCTTC. Residues: CASSMGQASGGYTF. This sequence joins TRBV19 and TRBJ1-2; 8 bases map to TRBD1. CDR1 is LNHDA, CDR2 SQIVND, per germline (reference sequence). The trim removed 3 bases at V and 7 bases at J, leaving 7 bases unmatched. This CDR3 contains 14 residues.

As DNA, the CDR3 is TGTGCCAGCAGCTTAAGTAACAGGGACGAGCAGTACTTC. This encodes CASSLSNRDEQYF. This chain uses TRBV7-3 with TRBJ2-7; D possibly corresponds to TRBD1 (6 bases). CDR1 SGHTA and CDR2 FQGTGA come from the germline V gene. The CDR3 is 13 residues long. Trimming pared 1 base from V and 5 bases from J, leaving 9 bases between.

A few counts support this clone. The chain uses TRBV6-1 and TRBJ1-1; D gene uncertain. CDR3 length equals 15 residues. Germline V gives CDR1 MNHNS, CDR2 SASEGT. V dropped 10 bases and J dropped 4 bases, with 22 bases sitting between them. CDR3 region: CAISDSWEGGTEAFF. CDR3 sequence (DNA): TGTGCCATCAGCGATTCCTGGGAAGGTGGCACTGAAGCTTTCTTT.

This clone was picked up a small number of times. The rearrangement joins TRBV29-1 to TRBJ1-2; unclear D gene. In germline, CDR1 is SQVTM, CDR2 ANQGSEA. The V gene lost 7 bases and the J gene lost 7 bases, with 19 bases spanning the gap. CDR3 length: 13 residues. CDR3 bases: TGCAGCGGTGGTGGCGCAGACCAGCGTGGCTACACCTTC. Encoded protein: CSGGGADQRGYTF.

There are a few counts of this clone. This chain joins TRBV10-3 and TRBJ2-3, with TRBD2 matching 11 bases. V shed 6 bases, J shed 1 base, and the junction held 3 bases outside the gene matches. Per the germline V gene, CDR1 is ENHRY and CDR2 is SYGVKD. This CDR3 has 15 residues. DNA for the CDR3: TGTGCCATCAGACCACTAGCGGGAGGCACAGATACGCAGTATTTT. Translation: CAIRPLAGGTDTQYF.

In DNA form, the CDR3 reads TGTGCCAGCAGCTTAGGGCCAGGGAGGATCACAGATACGCAGTATTTT. Amino acids: CASSLGPGRITDTQYF. The chain uses TRBV7-2 and TRBJ2-3; TRBD2 might be the D (6 bases). The germline V gene encodes CDR1 SGHTA and CDR2 FQGNSA. This CDR3 is 16 amino acids long. V lost 1 base and J lost 2, with 13 bases in between. The full variable domain, in which reference TRBV7-2 and TRBJ2-3 provide the parts outside the CDR3, is GAGVSQSPSNKVTEKGKDVELRCDPISGHTALYWYRQSLGQGLEFLIYFQGNSAPDKSGLPSDRFSAERTGGSVSTLTIQRTQQEDSAVYLCASSLGPGRITDTQYFGPGTRLTVL.

V and J are TRBV11-3 and TRBJ2-1, with no clear D. CDR3 length: 13 residues. Per the germline V gene, CDR1 is SGHNT and CDR2 is YENEEA. V was cut by 3 bases and J by 3 bases, with 6 bases left in between. This CDR3 reads CASSFGDYNEQFF. In DNA form, the CDR3 reads TGTGCCAGCAGCTTTGGGGACTACAATGAGCAGTTCTTC.

The chain joins TRBV11-1 to TRBJ2-6, with 7 bases matching TRBD1. V dropped 1 base and J dropped 2; count of bases not matched to a gene: 2. Germline loops: CDR1 SGHAT, CDR2 FQDESV (reference sequence). This CDR3 region has 16 residues. CDR3 DNA: TGTGCCAGCAGCTTAGTAAGGGGGCCTGGGGCCAACGTCCTGACTTTC. This gives the protein CASSLVRGPGANVLTF. The full variable domain, in which reference TRBV11-1 and TRBJ2-6 provide the parts outside the CDR3, is EAEVAQSPRYKITEKSQAVAFWCDPISGHATLYWYRQILGQGPELLVQFQDESVVDDSQLPKDRFSAERLKGVDSTLKIQPAELGDSAMYLCASSLVRGPGANVLTFGAGSRLTVL.

The chain joins TRBV10-3 to TRBJ1-2; 9 bases agree with TRBD1. V trimming: 6 bases; J trimming: 0 bases; junction bases outside the gene matches: 2. The CDR3 runs to 14 residues. Germline lookup yields CDR1 ENHRY and CDR2 SYGVKD. The CDR3 is CAIRGQGSNYGYTF. Written as DNA, the CDR3 is TGTGCCATCAGGGGACAGGGTTCTAACTATGGCTACACCTTC.

This clone was counted between two and nine times. The chain combines TRBV9 with TRBJ2-6; 10 bases align to TRBD1. The CDR3 consists of 19 residues. V shed 3 bases and J 2 bases; nucleotides not matched to a gene: 11. Germline V gene sequence: CDR1 SGDLS, CDR2 YYNGEE. The CDR3 sequence: CASSDYRDRGVPGANVLTF. The CDR3 DNA reads TGTGCCAGCAGCGATTACCGGGACAGGGGAGTCCCTGGGGCCAACGTCCTGACTTTC.

The chain carries TRBV19 and TRBJ2-3; no clear D. In germline, CDR1 is LNHDA, CDR2 SQIVND (reference sequence). CDR3 length equals 12 residues. V lost 0 bases to trimming and J lost 4 bases, with 2 bases between them. CDR3: CASSIESDTQYF. CDR3 DNA sequence: TGTGCCAGTAGTATAGAATCAGATACGCAGTATTTT.

This clone has just a few counts. This rearrangement joins TRBV2 to TRBJ2-1, with TRBD2 matching over 8 bases. CDR1 is SNHLY and CDR2 is FYNNEI in the germline V gene. CDR3 size: 14 residues. With V trimmed by 7 bases and J by 8 bases, 10 bases remained unmatched. CDR3 DNA sequence: TGTGCCAGCACCTTAGGACTAGCTGTCCATGAGCAGTTCTTC. It encodes CASTLGLAVHEQFF. The full variable domain, its missing parts supplied by reference TRBV2 and TRBJ2-1, is EPEVTQTPSHQVTQMGQEVILRCVPISNHLYFYWYRQILGQKVEFLVSFYNNEISEKSEIFDDQFSVERPDGSNFTLKIRSTKLEDSAMYFCASTLGLAVHEQFFGPGTRLTVL.

This clone was picked up a small number of times. The chain couples TRBV29-1 to TRBJ1-2; TRBD1 agrees at 8 bases. V lost 4 bases to trimming and J lost 5 bases; unmatched junction nucleotides: 3. Germline lookup yields CDR1 SQVTM and CDR2 ANQGSEA. The CDR3 has 12 amino acids. The CDR3 DNA reads TGCAGCGTTGGACAGGGGTTGTATGGCTACACCTTC. This sequence encodes CSVGQGLYGYTF.

This clone was seen just once. CDR3: CASKASDEQYF. The CDR3 nucleotides are TGTGCCAGCAAGGCTAGCGACGAGCAGTACTTC. The genes are TRBV2 and TRBJ2-7; possibly TRBD2 for D (6 bases). CDR3 length: 11 amino acids. V was shortened by 7 bases and J by 5 bases, with 9 bases between the two germline ends. Germline V CDR1 and CDR2: SNHLY, FYNNEI. The full variable domain, completed using reference TRBV2 and TRBJ2-7, is EPEVTQTPSHQVTQMGQEVILRCVPISNHLYFYWYRQILGQKVEFLVSFYNNEISEKSEIFDDQFSVERPDGSNFTLKIRSTKLEDSAMYFCASKASDEQYFGPGTRLTVT.